This section outlines one T cell receptor beta chain sequence together with its context. The sample originates from a study of T cell changes during pregnancy in multiple sclerosis. The CDR3 is 16 amino acids. Trimming took 0 bases from V and 0 from J, leaving 8 bases between them. Germline CDR1 reads LGHNA; CDR2 reads YSLEER. Sequencing used immunoSEQ multiplex PCR; TCRdb keeps in-frame clones, though not all of them. The sample lists roughly 55,000 clones, about 90% occurring once. Sample: CD4+ T cells from peripheral blood mononuclear cells, taken after pregnancy. The source of this sequence is a female donor in good health, enrolled as a control in a pregnancy study. The rearrangement uses TRBV4-3 and TRBJ2-2; D is uncertain. This CDR3 reads CASSQEGSTNTGELFF. CDR3 sequence (DNA): TGCGCCAGCAGCCAAGAGGGCTCTACGAACACCGGGGAGCTGTTTTTT.